This T cell receptor beta chain stems from a study of blood T cells in healthy people across ages. Study results and limitations: In the absence of known donor CMV status, changes in expanded clonotypes were possibly confounded.

Of note for this clonotype: Antigen specificity is unknown.

V shed 0 bases and J shed 10 bases, with 19 bases lying between them. The germline gives CDR1 DFQATT, CDR2 SNEGSKA (reference sequence). The CDR3 is made up of 15 amino acids. It was with a sample-barcoded 5' primer and a J-beta primer mix that a second PCR of roughly 6 to 12 cycles was run. TCRdb processed the 5' RACE reads anew with MiXCR; each CDR3 protein has one entry. Here the sample spans about 1.5 million distinct CDR3 sequences, 42% being singletons. Individuals who donated were healthy Caucasians from Russia aged roughly 6 to 100. V and J are TRBV20-1 and TRBJ2-1; possibly TRBD2 for D (5 bases). Source material: blood. The sequence came from a woman aged 18-29 years in good health. CDR3 amino acids: CSARDRNRGSKEQFF. The DNA of the CDR3 is TGCAGTGCTAGAGATCGGAACCGAGGGTCCAAGGAGCAGTTCTTC.